The T cell receptor beta chain under discussion was sequenced for a study of control samples from healthy donors and cancer patients. Data came from immunoSEQ multiplex PCR; TCRdb stores just in-frame clones and leaves some out. The data contain about 100,000 clones, more than 85% of them singletons. What was sequenced was blood. This receptor was identified in a man younger than 35 in good health.

CDR3 in amino acids: CSVPLTGQRIPSTDTQYF. The CDR3 nucleotides are TGCAGCGTTCCCCTTACGGGACAGAGAATACCAAGCACAGATACGCAGTATTTT. The V gene is TRBV29-1, the J gene TRBJ2-3, with TRBD1 matching 7 bases. The CDR3 sequence is 18 residues long. Germline V gene lookup returns CDR1 SQVTM and CDR2 ANQGSEA. Germline trimming cut 5 bases from V and 0 bases from J; bases unmatched to any gene: 17.